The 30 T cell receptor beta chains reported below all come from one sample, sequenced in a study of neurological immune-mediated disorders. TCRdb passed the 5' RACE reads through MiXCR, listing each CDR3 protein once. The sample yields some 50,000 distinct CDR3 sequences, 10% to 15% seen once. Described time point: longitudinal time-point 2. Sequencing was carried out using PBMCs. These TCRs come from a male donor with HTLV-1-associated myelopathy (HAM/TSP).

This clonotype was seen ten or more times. DNA for the CDR3: TGTGCCAGCAGCCCTAGGATTAATGAAAAACTGTTTTTT. As protein: CASSPRINEKLFF. This chain connects TRBV7-2 to TRBJ1-4, with unresolved D. The CDR3 consists of 13 residues. The V gene's germline CDR1 is SGHTA and CDR2 FQGNSA. The V gene lost 5 bases and the J gene lost 4 bases, with 8 bases spanning the gap.

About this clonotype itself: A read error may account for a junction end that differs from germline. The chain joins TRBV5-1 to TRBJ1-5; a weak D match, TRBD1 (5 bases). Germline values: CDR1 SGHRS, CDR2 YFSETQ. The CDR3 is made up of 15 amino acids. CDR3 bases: TGCGCCAGCAGCCCGACCGGAGGGACCTATCATCCCCAGCATTTT. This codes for CASSPTGGTYHPQHF.

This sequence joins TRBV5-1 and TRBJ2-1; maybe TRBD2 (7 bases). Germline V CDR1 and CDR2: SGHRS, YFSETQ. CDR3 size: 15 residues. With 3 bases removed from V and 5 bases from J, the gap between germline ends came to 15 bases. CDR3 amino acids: CASSSLRGHDNEQFF. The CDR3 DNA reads TGCGCCAGCAGCTCCCTGCGGGGGCACGACAATGAGCAGTTCTTC.

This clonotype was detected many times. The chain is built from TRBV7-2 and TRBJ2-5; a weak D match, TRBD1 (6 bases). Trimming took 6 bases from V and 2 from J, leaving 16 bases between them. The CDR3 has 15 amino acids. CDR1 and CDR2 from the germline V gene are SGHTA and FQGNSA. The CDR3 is CASRNPNRVQETQYF. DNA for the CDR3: TGTGCCAGCAGAAACCCTAACAGGGTTCAAGAGACCCAGTACTTC.

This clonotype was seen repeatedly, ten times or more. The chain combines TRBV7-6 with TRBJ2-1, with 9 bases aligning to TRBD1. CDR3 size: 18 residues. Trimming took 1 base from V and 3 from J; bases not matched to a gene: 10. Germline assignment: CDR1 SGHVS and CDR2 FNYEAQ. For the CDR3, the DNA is TGTGCCAGCAGCTTAGAGGGACAGGGCAAAAATTACTACAATGAGCAGTTCTTC. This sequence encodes CASSLEGQGKNYYNEQFF.

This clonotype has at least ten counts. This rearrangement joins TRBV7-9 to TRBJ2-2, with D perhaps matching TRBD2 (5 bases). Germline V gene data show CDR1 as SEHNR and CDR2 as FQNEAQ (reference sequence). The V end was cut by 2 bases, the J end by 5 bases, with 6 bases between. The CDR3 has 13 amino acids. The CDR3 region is CASSLLATGELFF. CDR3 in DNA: TGTGCCAGCAGCTTATTAGCGACCGGGGAGCTGTTTTTT.

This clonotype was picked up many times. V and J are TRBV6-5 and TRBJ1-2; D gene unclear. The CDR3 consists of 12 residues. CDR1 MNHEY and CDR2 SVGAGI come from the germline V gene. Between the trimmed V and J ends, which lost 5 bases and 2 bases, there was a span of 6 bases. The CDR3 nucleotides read TGTGCCAGCAGTCGGGTGAACTATGGCTACACCTTC. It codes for CASSRVNYGYTF.

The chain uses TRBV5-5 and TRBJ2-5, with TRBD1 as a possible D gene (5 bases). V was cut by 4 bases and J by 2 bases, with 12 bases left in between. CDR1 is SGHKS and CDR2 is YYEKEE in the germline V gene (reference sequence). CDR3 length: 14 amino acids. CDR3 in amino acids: CASSMDKRQETQYF. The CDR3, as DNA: TGTGCCAGCAGCATGGACAAGAGACAAGAGACCCAGTACTTC.

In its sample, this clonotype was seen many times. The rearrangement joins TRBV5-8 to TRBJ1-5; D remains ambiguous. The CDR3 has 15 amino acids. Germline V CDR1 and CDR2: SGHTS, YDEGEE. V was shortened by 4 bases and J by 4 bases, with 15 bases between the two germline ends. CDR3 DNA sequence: TGTGCCAGCAGCCTCCTCGGTCAGTCGAATCAGCCCCAGCATTTT. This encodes CASSLLGQSNQPQHF.

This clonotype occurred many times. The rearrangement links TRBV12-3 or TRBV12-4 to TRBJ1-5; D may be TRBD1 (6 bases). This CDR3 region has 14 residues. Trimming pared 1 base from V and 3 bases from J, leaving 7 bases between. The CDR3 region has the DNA TGTGCCAGCAGTTTAGGGGACACCAATCAGCCCCAGCATTTT. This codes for CASSLGDTNQPQHF.

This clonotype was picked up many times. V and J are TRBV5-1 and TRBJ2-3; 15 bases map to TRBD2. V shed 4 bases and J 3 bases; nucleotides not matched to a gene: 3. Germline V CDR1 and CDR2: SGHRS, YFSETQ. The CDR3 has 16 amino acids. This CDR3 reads CASSTGLAGGTDTQYF. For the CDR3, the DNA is TGCGCCAGCAGCACTGGACTAGCGGGGGGGACAGATACGCAGTATTTT.

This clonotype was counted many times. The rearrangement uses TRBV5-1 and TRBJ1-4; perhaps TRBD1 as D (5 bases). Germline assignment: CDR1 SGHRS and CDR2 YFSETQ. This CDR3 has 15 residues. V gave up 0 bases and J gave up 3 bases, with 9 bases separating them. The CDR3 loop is CASSLGGTANEKLFF. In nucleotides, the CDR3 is TGCGCCAGCAGCTTGGGGGGGACGGCTAATGAAAAACTGTTTTTT.

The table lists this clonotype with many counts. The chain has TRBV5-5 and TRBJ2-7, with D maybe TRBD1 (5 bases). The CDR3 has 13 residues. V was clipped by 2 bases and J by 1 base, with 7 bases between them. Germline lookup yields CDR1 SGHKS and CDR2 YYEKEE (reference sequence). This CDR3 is CASSFTGSYEQYF. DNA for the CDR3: TGTGCCAGCAGCTTTACAGGTTCCTACGAGCAGTACTTC.

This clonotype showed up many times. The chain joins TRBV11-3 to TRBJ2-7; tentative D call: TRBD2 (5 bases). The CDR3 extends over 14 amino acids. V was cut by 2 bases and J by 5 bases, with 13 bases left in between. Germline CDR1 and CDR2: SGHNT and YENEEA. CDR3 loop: CASSLRQEVDEQYF. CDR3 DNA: TGTGCCAGCAGCTTAAGGCAGGAGGTCGACGAGCAGTACTTC.

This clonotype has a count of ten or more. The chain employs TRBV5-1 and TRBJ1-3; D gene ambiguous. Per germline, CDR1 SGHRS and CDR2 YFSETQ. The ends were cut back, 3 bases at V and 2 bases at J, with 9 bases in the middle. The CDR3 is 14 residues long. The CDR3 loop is CASSSEGAGNTIYF. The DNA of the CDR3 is TGCGCCAGCAGCTCGGAGGGCGCTGGAAACACCATATATTTT.

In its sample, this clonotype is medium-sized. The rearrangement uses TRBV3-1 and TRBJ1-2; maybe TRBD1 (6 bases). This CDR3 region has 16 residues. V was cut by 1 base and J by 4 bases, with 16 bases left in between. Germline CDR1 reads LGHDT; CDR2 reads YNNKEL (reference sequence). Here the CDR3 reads CASSQGPGTTVYGYTF. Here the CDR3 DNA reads TGTGCCAGCAGCCAAGGGCCTGGGACAACCGTCTATGGCTACACCTTC.

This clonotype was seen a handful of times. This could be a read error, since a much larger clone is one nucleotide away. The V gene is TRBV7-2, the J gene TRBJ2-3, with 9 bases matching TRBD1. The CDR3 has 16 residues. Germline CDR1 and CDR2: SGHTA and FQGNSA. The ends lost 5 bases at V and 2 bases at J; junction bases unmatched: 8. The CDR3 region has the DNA TGTGCCAGCAGCAAACAGGGGGCGAAGGCCACAGATACGCAGTATTTT. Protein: CASSKQGAKATDTQYF. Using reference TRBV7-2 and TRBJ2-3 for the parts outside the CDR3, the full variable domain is GAGVSQSPSNKVTEKGKDVELRCDPISGHTALYWYRQSLGQGLEFLIYFQGNSAPDKSGLPSDRFSAERTGGSVSTLTIQRTQQEDSAVYLCASSKQGAKATDTQYFGPGTRLTVL.

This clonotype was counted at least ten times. CDR3 in amino acids: CASSRGQGTKREQYF. The CDR3, as DNA: TGCGCCAGCAGCCGGGGACAAGGAACGAAAAGAGAGCAGTACTTC. J is TRBJ2-7 and V is TRBV5-1, with a tentative D call TRBD1 (6 bases). This CDR3 is 15 amino acids long. V lost 4 bases to trimming and J lost 7 bases, with 21 bases between them. CDR1 and CDR2 from the germline V gene are SGHRS and YFSETQ.

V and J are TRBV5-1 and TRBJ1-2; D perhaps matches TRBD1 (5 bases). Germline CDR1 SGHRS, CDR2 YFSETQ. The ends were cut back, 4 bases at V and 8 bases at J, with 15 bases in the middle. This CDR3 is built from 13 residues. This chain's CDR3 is CASSVDLKGGYTF. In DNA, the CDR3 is TGCGCCAGCAGCGTAGATCTGAAGGGGGGCTACACCTTC.

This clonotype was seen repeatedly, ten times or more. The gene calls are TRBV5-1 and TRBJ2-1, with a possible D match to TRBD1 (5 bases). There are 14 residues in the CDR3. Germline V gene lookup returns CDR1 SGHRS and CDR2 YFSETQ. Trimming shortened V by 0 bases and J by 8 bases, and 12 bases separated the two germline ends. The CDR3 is CASSLEAGMDEQFF. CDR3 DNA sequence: TGCGCCAGCAGCTTGGAAGCAGGGATGGATGAGCAGTTCTTC.

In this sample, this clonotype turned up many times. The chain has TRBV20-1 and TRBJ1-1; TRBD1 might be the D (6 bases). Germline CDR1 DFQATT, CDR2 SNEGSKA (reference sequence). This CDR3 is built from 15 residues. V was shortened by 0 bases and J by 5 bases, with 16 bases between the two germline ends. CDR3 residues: CSARDPQGLGTEAFF. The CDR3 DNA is TGCAGTGCTAGAGATCCCCAGGGGCTGGGTACTGAAGCTTTCTTT.

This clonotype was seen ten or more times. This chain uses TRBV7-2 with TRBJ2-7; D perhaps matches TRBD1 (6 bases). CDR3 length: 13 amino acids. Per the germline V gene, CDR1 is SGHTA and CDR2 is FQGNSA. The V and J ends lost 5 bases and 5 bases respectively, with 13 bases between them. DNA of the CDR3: TGTGCCAGCAGCCTTACAGGGATCAACGAGCAGTACTTC. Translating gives CASSLTGINEQYF.

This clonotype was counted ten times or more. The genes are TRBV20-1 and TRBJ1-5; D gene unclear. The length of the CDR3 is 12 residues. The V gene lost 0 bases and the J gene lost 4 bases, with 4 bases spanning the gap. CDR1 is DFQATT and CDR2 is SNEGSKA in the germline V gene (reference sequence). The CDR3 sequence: CSARDLNQPQHF. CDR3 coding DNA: TGCAGTGCTAGAGATTTAAATCAGCCCCAGCATTTT.

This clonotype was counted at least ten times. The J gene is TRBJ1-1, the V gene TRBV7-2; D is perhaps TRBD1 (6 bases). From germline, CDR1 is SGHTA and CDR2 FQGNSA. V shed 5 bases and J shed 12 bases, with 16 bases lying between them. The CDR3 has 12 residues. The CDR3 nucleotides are TGTGCCAGCAGCCCAGGGACATTTGGGACTTTCTTT. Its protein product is CASSPGTFGTFF.

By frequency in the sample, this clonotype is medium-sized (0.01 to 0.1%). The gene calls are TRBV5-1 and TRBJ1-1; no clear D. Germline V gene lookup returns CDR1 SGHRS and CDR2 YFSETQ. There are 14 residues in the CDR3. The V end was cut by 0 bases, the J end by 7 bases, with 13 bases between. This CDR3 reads CASSLEIGDVEAFF. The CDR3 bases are TGCGCCAGCAGCTTGGAAATTGGGGATGTTGAAGCTTTCTTT.

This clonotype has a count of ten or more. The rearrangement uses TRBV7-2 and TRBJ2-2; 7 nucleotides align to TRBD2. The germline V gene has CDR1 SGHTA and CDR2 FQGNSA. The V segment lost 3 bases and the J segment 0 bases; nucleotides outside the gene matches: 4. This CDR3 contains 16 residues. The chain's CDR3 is CASSLSAGPNTGELFF. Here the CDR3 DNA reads TGTGCCAGCAGCTTGTCAGCGGGGCCGAACACCGGGGAGCTGTTTTTT.

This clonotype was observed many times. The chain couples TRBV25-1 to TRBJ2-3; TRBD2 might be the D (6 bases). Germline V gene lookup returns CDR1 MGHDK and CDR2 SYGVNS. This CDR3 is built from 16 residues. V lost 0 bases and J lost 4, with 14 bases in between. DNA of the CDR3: TGTGCCAGCAGTGAATATGGCCAGGGCGGGGCAGATACGCAGTATTTT. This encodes CASSEYGQGGADTQYF.

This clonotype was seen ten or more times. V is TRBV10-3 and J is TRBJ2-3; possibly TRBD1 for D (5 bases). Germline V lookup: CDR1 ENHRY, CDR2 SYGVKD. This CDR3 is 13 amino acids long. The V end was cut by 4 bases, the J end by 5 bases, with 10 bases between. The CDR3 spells CAISGQGQDTQYF. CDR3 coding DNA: TGTGCCATCAGTGGGCAGGGTCAAGATACGCAGTATTTT.

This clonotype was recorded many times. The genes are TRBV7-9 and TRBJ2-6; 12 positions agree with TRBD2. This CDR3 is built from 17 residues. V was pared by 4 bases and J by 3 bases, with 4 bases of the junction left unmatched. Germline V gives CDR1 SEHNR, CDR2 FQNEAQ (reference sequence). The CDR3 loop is CASSSTSGGGGANVLTF. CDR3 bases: TGTGCCAGCAGCTCGACTAGCGGGGGAGGTGGGGCCAACGTCCTGACTTTC.

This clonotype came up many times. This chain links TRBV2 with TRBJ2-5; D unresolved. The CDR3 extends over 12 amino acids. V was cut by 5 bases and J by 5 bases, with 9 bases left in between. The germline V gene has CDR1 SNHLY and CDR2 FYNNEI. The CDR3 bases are TGTGCCAGCAGTTCTATGGGGGAGACCCAGTACTTC. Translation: CASSSMGETQYF.